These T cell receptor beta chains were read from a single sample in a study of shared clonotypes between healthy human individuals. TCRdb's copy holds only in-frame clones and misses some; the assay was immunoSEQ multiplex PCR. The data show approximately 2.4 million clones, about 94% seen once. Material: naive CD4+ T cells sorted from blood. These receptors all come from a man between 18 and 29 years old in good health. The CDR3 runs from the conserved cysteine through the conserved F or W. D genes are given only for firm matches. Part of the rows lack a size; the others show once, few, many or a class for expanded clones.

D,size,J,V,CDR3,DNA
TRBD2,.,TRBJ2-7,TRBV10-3,CAISAGLAGVGEQYF,TGTGCCATCAGTGCGGGACTAGCGGGAGTTGGCGAGCAGTACTTC
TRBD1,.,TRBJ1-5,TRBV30,CAWKRTQGAFSNQPQHF,TGTGCCTGGAAGAGAACGCAGGGGGCATTTAGCAATCAGCCCCAGCATTTT
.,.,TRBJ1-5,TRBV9,CASSADPGGPQWPQHF,TGTGCCAGCAGCGCCGATCCCGGGGGCCCTCAATGGCCCCAGCATTTT
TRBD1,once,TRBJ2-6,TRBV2,CASRLSGTGSSGANVLTF,TGTGCCAGCAGATTGTCCGGGACAGGCTCCTCTGGGGCCAACGTCCTGACTTTC
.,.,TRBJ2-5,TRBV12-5,CASVGRGNETQYF,TGTGCTAGTGTTGGGAGGGGGAATGAGACCCAGTACTTC
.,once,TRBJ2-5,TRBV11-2,CASSMTVSKETQYF,TGTGCCAGCAGCATGACAGTTTCTAAAGAGACCCAGTACTTC
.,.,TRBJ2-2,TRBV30,CAWSVLAGGAGELFF,TGTGCCTGGAGTGTACTGGCAGGGGGGGCCGGGGAGCTGTTTTTT
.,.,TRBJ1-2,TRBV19,CASTRAATYGYTF,TGTGCCAGTACCAGGGCAGCAACCTATGGCTACACCTTC
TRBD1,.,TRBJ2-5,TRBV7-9,CASSADRSSQETQYF,TGTGCCAGCAGCGCGGACAGGAGTTCCCAAGAGACCCAGTACTTC
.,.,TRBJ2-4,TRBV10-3,CAISEGFIQYF,TGTGCCATCAGTGAAGGCTTCATTCAGTACTTC
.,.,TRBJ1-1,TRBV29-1,CSVGGGTTEAFF,TGCAGCGTTGGGGGGGGGACCACTGAAGCTTTCTTT
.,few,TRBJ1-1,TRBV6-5,CASSYGREAFF,TGTGCCAGCAGTTACGGGCGTGAAGCTTTCTTT
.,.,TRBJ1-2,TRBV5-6,CASSLYNYGYTF,TGTGCCAGCAGCTTGTATAACTATGGCTACACCTTC
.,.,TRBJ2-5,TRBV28,CASSFLRTGGETQYF,TGTGCCAGCAGTTTCCTACGGACAGGAGGGGAGACCCAGTACTTC
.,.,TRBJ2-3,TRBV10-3,CAISEGLDTQYF,TGTGCCATCTCTGAAGGGCTGGATACGCAGTATTTT
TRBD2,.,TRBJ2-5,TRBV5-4,CASSSAGREETQYF,TGTGCCAGCAGCTCCGCCGGGAGGGAGGAGACCCAGTACTTC
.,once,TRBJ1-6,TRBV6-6,CATRPHTYNSPLHF,TGTGCCACCCGGCCCCACACCTATAATTCACCCCTCCACTTT
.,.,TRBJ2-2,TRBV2,CASSRSNTGELFF,TGTGCCAGCAGCCGGAGTAACACCGGGGAGCTGTTTTTT
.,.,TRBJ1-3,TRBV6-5,CASSYSRAAGNTIYF,TGTGCCAGCAGTTACAGTAGGGCGGCTGGAAACACCATATATTTT
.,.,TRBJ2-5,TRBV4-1,CASSGKAGRGETQYF,TGCGCCAGCAGCGGTAAAGCCGGCAGGGGTGAGACCCAGTACTTC
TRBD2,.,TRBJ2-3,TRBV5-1,CASSGGLAGSTDTQYF,TGCGCCAGCAGCGGGGGACTAGCGGGGAGCACAGATACGCAGTATTTT
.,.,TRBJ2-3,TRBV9,CASSVGPSPSTDTQYF,TGTGCCAGCAGCGTAGGCCCTAGCCCGAGCACAGATACGCAGTATTTT
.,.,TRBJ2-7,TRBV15,CATSRDTIGLTYEQYF,TGTGCCACCAGCAGAGATACGATTGGCCTTACCTACGAGCAGTACTTC
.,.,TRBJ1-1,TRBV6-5,CASIRASGTEAFF,TGTGCCAGCATTAGGGCCTCCGGTACTGAAGCTTTCTTT
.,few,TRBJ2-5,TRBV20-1,CSARDGETQYF,TGCAGTGCTAGAGATGGGGAGACCCAGTACTTC
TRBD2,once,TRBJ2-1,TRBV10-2,CASSESSSGGHHEQFF,TGCGCCAGCAGTGAGTCATCTAGCGGGGGCCATCATGAGCAGTTCTTC
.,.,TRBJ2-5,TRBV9,CASSVGDGLQETQYF,TGTGCCAGCAGCGTAGGGGACGGGTTACAAGAGACCCAGTACTTC
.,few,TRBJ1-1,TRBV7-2,CASSLGMNTEAFF,TGTGCCAGCAGCTTGGGGATGAACACTGAAGCTTTCTTT